This TCR beta chain was retrieved from a study of blood T cell repertoires in COVID-19. Germline loops: CDR1 SGHRS, CDR2 YFSETQ. There are 14 residues in the CDR3. The trim removed 4 bases at V and 5 bases at J, leaving 5 bases unmatched. Generated by immunoSEQ multiplex PCR, the TCRdb table keeps only in-frame clones and is missing some. Counted here are about 240,000 clones, just under 85% occurring once; the ten biggest clones make up more than 8%. V and J are TRBV5-1 and TRBJ2-2; 7 nucleotides align to TRBD1. Sequenced input: peripheral blood. The sequence came from a woman aged 80 or over with acute or convalescent COVID-19. The CDR3 is CASSGTGATGELFF. The CDR3 nucleotides are TGCGCCAGCAGCGGAACAGGGGCAACCGGGGAGCTGTTTTTT.